These T cell receptor beta chains were read from a single sample in a study of CD8+CD57+ T cells in acquired aplastic anemia. In TCRdb, the reads were re-called with MiXCR into one record per CDR3 protein. Of roughly 200,000 distinct CDR3 sequences listed, 65% are singletons. Sequenced sample: sorted CD4+, CD8+, or CD8+CD57+ T cells (not recorded which) from PBMCs. The receptors derive from a human donor with aplastic anemia. Both conserved end residues are part of each CDR3. A D gene is named only where the DNA matches it firmly. Clone size is given for some rows only: seen once, a few or many times, or a class if the clone is expanded.

. | TRBJ2-7 | 12 | TRBV20-1 | . | CSARAGSYEQHF | TGCAGTGCTAGAGCCGGCTCCTACGAGCAGCACTTC
. | TRBJ1-2 | 12 | TRBV29-1 | few | CSVRVNSYGYTF | TGCAGCGTTCGGGTCAACAGCTATGGCTACACCTTC
. | TRBJ2-1 | 11 | TRBV12-5 | . | CASGTYNEQFF | TGTGCTAGTGGCACGTACAATGAGCAGTTCTTC
. | TRBJ1-5 | 14 | TRBV2 | . | CASSDDSFNQPQHF | TGTGCCAGCAGTGACGACAGCTTCAATCAGCCCCAGCATTTT
. | TRBJ2-1 | 12 | TRBV7-9 | . | CASSLEHNEQFF | TGTGCCAGCAGCTTAGAACATAATGAGCAGTTCTTC
. | TRBJ2-7 | 15 | TRBV19 | . | CASSIVLGNSYEQYF | TGTGCCAGTAGTATAGTTCTCGGAAACTCCTACGAGCAGTACTTC
. | TRBJ2-5 | 17 | TRBV7-9 | . | CASSLAQGRAIQETQYF | TGTGCCAGCAGCTTAGCGCAGGGGCGGGCGATACAAGAGACCCAGTACTTC
TRBD1 | TRBJ1-5 | 16 | TRBV18 | . | CASSPQGQGVHQPQHF | TGTGCCAGCTCACCACAGGGACAGGGGGTACATCAGCCCCAGCATTTT
. | TRBJ2-3 | 13 | TRBV10-3 | few | CAIRDVDTDTQYF | TGTGCCATCAGGGACGTAGACACAGATACGCAGTATTTT
TRBD1 | TRBJ2-7 | 15 | TRBV19 | . | CASSPGTGHSYEQYF | TGTGCCAGTAGTCCCGGGACAGGGCACTCCTACGAGCAGTACTTC
. | TRBJ1-1 | 16 | TRBV19 | once | CASSPIGTARNTEAFF | TGTGCCAGTAGTCCAATCGGGACGGCCCGGAACACTGAAGCTTTCTTT
. | TRBJ2-5 | 13 | TRBV15 | . | CATSRDGVETQYF | TGTGCCACCAGCAGAGATGGAGTTGAGACCCAGTACTTC
. | TRBJ1-1 | 14 | TRBV15 | . | CATSRGGDNTEAFF | TGTGCCACCAGCAGGGGGGGGGACAACACTGAAGCTTTCTTT
TRBD2 | TRBJ2-1 | 18 | TRBV7-9 | . | CASSLPPRLAGVRNEQFF | TGTGCCAGCAGCTTGCCCCCCCGTTTAGCGGGAGTACGGAATGAGCAGTTCTTC
. | TRBJ2-7 | 14 | TRBV20-1 | . | CSARVKGELYEQYF | TGCAGTGCTAGAGTTAAAGGGGAGCTCTACGAGCAGTACTTC
TRBD2 | TRBJ2-3 | 18 | TRBV7-3 | many | CASSPWGTSGGAADTQYF | TGTGCCAGCAGCCCATGGGGGACTAGCGGGGGGGCAGCAGATACGCAGTATTTT
. | TRBJ2-3 | 14 | TRBV9 | . | CASSPDSYADTQYF | TGTGCCAGCAGCCCGGACAGTTACGCAGATACGCAGTATTTT
. | TRBJ2-1 | 12 | TRBV9 | . | CASSQTWNEQFF | TGTGCCAGCAGCCAGACTTGGAATGAGCAGTTCTTC
TRBD1 | TRBJ2-1 | 15 | TRBV24-1 | many | CATSLAGTGDNEQFF | TGTGCCACCAGTTTAGCCGGGACAGGGGACAATGAGCAGTTCTTC
. | TRBJ2-1 | 14 | TRBV2 | . | CASRVLFRGDEQFF | TGTGCCAGCAGAGTTCTGTTTCGGGGAGATGAGCAGTTCTTC
. | TRBJ1-6 | 12 | TRBV19 | few | CASSTGRGPLHF | TGTGCCAGTAGTACAGGAAGGGGACCCCTCCACTTT
TRBD2 | TRBJ2-7 | 14 | TRBV20-1 | . | CSASSPRGGREQYF | TGCAGTGCCAGCAGTCCGCGGGGGGGACGCGAGCAGTACTTC
. | TRBJ1-2 | 12 | TRBV6-5 | many | CASSYGGEGYTF | TGTGCCAGCAGTTACGGGGGGGAAGGCTACACCTTC
. | TRBJ1-2 | 12 | TRBV20-1 | few | CSAKVGVDGYTF | TGCAGTGCTAAAGTAGGGGTTGATGGCTACACCTTC
TRBD1 | TRBJ2-7 | 15 | TRBV7-2 | . | CASSLAWTGSYEQYF | TGTGCCAGCAGCTTAGCTTGGACAGGGTCATACGAGCAGTACTTC
TRBD2 | TRBJ2-1 | 15 | TRBV6-6 | few | CASSSSAGGEDEQFF | TGTGCCAGCAGTTCCTCAGCGGGAGGAGAGGATGAGCAGTTCTTC
TRBD1 | TRBJ2-7 | 14 | TRBV7-2 | few | CASSPGQGIYEQYF | TGTGCCAGCAGTCCGGGACAGGGGATATACGAGCAGTACTTC
. | TRBJ2-3 | 12 | TRBV20-1 | . | CSARTGTDTQYF | TGCAGTGCGCGGACAGGCACAGATACGCAGTATTTT
TRBD2 | TRBJ2-7 | 17 | TRBV9 | . | CASSARVTSGGAYEQYF | TGTGCCAGCAGCGCCCGCGTGACTAGCGGGGGGGCCTACGAGCAGTACTTC
TRBD2 | TRBJ2-7 | 15 | TRBV7-3 | . | CARTWTSGPSYEQYF | TGTGCCCGCACATGGACTAGCGGGCCGTCCTACGAGCAGTACTTC
. | TRBJ2-7 | 13 | TRBV20-1 | . | CSARGGSDYEQYF | TGCAGTGCCCGGGGTGGGAGTGATTACGAGCAGTACTTC
. | TRBJ2-3 | 15 | TRBV10-3 | many | CAISESTRSTDTQYF | TGTGCCATCAGTGAGTCGACTCGCAGCACAGATACGCAGTATTTT
. | TRBJ1-6 | 12 | TRBV7-9 | . | CASSSGRGTLHF | TGTGCCAGCAGCTCGGGTCGGGGGACCCTCCACTTT
TRBD1 | TRBJ2-1 | 12 | TRBV4-3 | . | CASSPQQGVEFF | TGCGCCAGCAGCCCGCAACAGGGGGTAGAGTTCTTC
TRBD2 | TRBJ2-3 | 17 | TRBV19 | . | CASSIGTSGLFTDTQYF | TGTGCCAGTAGTATAGGCACTAGCGGGTTATTCACAGATACGCAGTATTTT
TRBD2 | TRBJ2-7 | 17 | TRBV4-3 | . | CASSQVLGLAVDYEQYF | TGCGCCAGCAGCCAAGTCCTTGGGCTAGCGGTGGACTACGAGCAGTACTTC
. | TRBJ1-1 | 14 | TRBV15 | few | CATSRDPRDFSAFF | TGTGCCACCAGCAGAGATCCCCGGGACTTCTCAGCTTTCTTT
. | TRBJ1-1 | 14 | TRBV29-1 | . | CSVRWGDFNTEAFF | TGCAGCGTGCGTTGGGGGGACTTCAACACTGAAGCTTTCTTT
. | TRBJ2-7 | 14 | TRBV14 | . | CASSQDLWEHEQYF | TGTGCCAGCAGCCAAGATCTTTGGGAACACGAGCAGTACTTC
. | TRBJ2-1 | 12 | TRBV7-2 | . | CASSLMTDEQFF | TGTGCCAGCAGCTTAATGACCGATGAGCAGTTCTTC
. | TRBJ2-7 | 16 | TRBV7-9 | many | CASSSIIQQGGYEQYF | TGTGCCAGCAGCTCTATCATCCAGCAGGGGGGCTACGAGCAGTACTTC
. | TRBJ2-4 | 15 | TRBV19 | . | CASSIARQGRNIQYF | TGTGCCAGTAGTATAGCCCGGCAGGGTAGGAACATTCAGTACTTC
. | TRBJ1-2 | 14 | TRBV10-1 | few | CASSTPVRGYGYTF | TGCGCCAGCAGCACACCGGTTCGTGGCTATGGCTACACCTTC
. | TRBJ2-7 | 15 | TRBV2 | once | CASSGSSGRAYEQYF | TGTGCCAGCAGTGGTAGTTCGGGCCGAGCCTACGAGCAGTACTTC
TRBD2 | TRBJ2-1 | 12 | TRBV2 | . | CASSGLAGGQFF | TGTGCCAGCTCCGGACTAGCGGGGGGGCAGTTCTTC
. | TRBJ2-1 | 14 | TRBV14 | . | CASSQGVGVGEQFF | TGTGCCAGCAGCCAAGGGGTGGGAGTCGGTGAGCAGTTCTTC
. | TRBJ1-6 | 14 | TRBV28 | many | CASSFGGLNSPLHF | TGTGCCAGCAGTTTTGGGGGACTTAATTCACCCCTCCACTTT
. | TRBJ1-5 | 15 | TRBV20-1 | . | CSARVRGRGNQPQHF | TGCAGTGCTAGAGTCCGGGGAAGGGGCAATCAGCCCCAGCATTTT
TRBD2 | TRBJ2-7 | 15 | TRBV7-3 | few | CASSLVRGTSYEQYF | TGTGCCAGCAGCTTGGTGCGGGGGACGTCCTACGAGCAGTACTTC
. | TRBJ2-2 | 14 | TRBV9 | . | CASNFGANTGELFF | TGTGCCAGCAACTTTGGGGCGAACACCGGGGAGCTGTTTTTT
. | TRBJ2-3 | 15 | TRBV7-2 | . | CASSSPPKSTDTQYF | TGTGCCAGCAGCTCCCCCCCAAAGAGCACAGATACGCAGTATTTT
. | TRBJ1-6 | 15 | TRBV7-3 | once | CASSQTWGNNSPLHF | TGTGCCAGCAGCCAAACGTGGGGAAATAATTCACCCCTCCACTTT
TRBD1 | TRBJ2-3 | 14 | TRBV15 | . | CATSSLGGSDTQYF | TGTGCCACCAGCAGCTTAGGGGGCTCAGATACGCAGTATTTT